This record looks at one T cell receptor beta chain sequence and its context. Its antigen is not yet known. No much larger clonotype is one base removed from it; base qualities were not supplied. Receptor libraries were prepared by the immunoSEQ multiplex PCR assay. This is the immuneACCESS table as TCRdb keeps it, with only in-frame sequences that have V and J called. A part of the clones is gone; compared with another copy, unresolved V genes explain less than half, and the rest is unexplained. The sample has more than 95,000 clones on record, 75% to 90% of them singletons. Of the sample, about 1.1% is held by the ten largest clones. This sample stems from a study of control samples from healthy donors and cancer patients (dated by TCRdb to the early 2020s). The cysteine opens and the phenylalanine closes a CDR3 of 15 amino acids. The CDR3 DNA has 45 bases and is translated from base 1. At the junction V is shortened by 6 bases and J by 6 bases; bases outside the gene matches: 5. CDR1 and CDR2 are read off the germline V gene (reference sequence) as MNHEY and SMNVEV.

Sequenced material: PBMCs. The sequence derives from a woman in her 50s with colorectal cancer. The rearranged chain carries TRBV27 and TRBJ2-3; TRBD2 aligns with 14 central bases. At the DNA level, the sequence is TGTGCCAGCAGCCGACGGACTAGCGGGAGGGATACGCAGTATTTT. It is translated as CASSRRTSGRDTQYF.